One sample yielded the 28 T cell receptor beta chains listed below, sequenced in a study of blood T cell repertoires in COVID-19. Profiled with immunoSEQ multiplex PCR; TCRdb holds only in-frame clones, not every one. Of roughly 320,000 clones in the sample, roughly 90% were seen once. Material: PBMCs or T cells enriched from blood (not recorded which). The source is a woman in her twenties or thirties who had been exposed to COVID-19.

CDR3 DNA sequence: TGTGCCAGCAGCCCCGACAGGGAGCGGCAGTTCTTC. This sequence encodes CASSPDRERQFF. The chain carries TRBV7-2 and TRBJ2-1; 7 bases are shared with TRBD1. Germline trimming cut 5 bases from V and 12 bases from J; bases unmatched to any gene: 7. The CDR3 contains 12 residues. Germline V gene sequence: CDR1 SGHTA, CDR2 FQGNSA.

The V and J genes are TRBV7-2 and TRBJ2-7, with 12 bases aligning to TRBD2. The CDR3 covers 15 residues. V shed 2 bases and J 11 bases; nucleotides not matched to a gene: 10. Germline V lookup: CDR1 SGHTA, CDR2 FQGNSA. The CDR3 protein is CASSLMASGGAGEYF. The CDR3 region has the DNA TGTGCCAGCAGCTTAATGGCTAGCGGGGGGGCTGGGGAGTACTTC.

The gene calls are TRBV5-4 and TRBJ1-4; D unclear. The CDR3 consists of 16 residues. Germline CDR1 and CDR2: SGHNT and YYREEE (reference sequence). The V end was cut by 0 bases, the J end by 12 bases, with 21 bases between. CDR3 residues: CASSLANDRGNDQLFF. CDR3 DNA sequence: TGTGCCAGCAGCTTGGCAAACGACCGAGGGAATGATCAACTGTTTTTT.

The rearrangement uses TRBV9 and TRBJ1-2, with 9 bases fitting TRBD1. Germline V gives CDR1 SGDLS, CDR2 YYNGEE. The CDR3 spans 15 residues. The ends lost 3 bases at V and 8 bases at J; junction bases unmatched: 11. This chain's CDR3 is CASSAGQGSWLGYTF. CDR3 nucleotides: TGTGCCAGCAGCGCAGGACAGGGGAGTTGGCTAGGCTACACCTTC.

This chain joins TRBV7-2 and TRBJ2-1, with 7 bases aligning to TRBD2. Germline V CDR1 and CDR2: SGHTA, FQGNSA. The trim removed 1 base at V and 3 bases at J, leaving 3 bases unmatched. This CDR3 comprises 15 residues. The CDR3 DNA is TGTGCCAGCAGCTTAGGGCGGGGGATCTACAATGAGCAGTTCTTC. Its translation is CASSLGRGIYNEQFF.

The gene calls are TRBV5-5 and TRBJ1-2; 8 bases are shared with TRBD1. J gave up 4 bases and V 2 bases, and 10 bases lay outside the gene matches. The CDR3 contains 16 residues. Germline-derived CDR1 and CDR2 are SGHKS and YYEKEE (reference sequence). CDR3 residues: CASSFLNTGTGYGYTF. The CDR3 region has the DNA TGTGCCAGCAGCTTTTTAAATACCGGGACAGGCTATGGCTACACCTTC. Supplemented by reference TRBV5-5 and TRBJ1-2, the full variable domain reads DAGVTQSPTHLIKTRGQQVTLRCSPISGHKSVSWYQQVLGQGPQFIFQYYEKEERGRGNFPDRFSARQFPNYSSELNVNALLLGDSALYLCASSFLNTGTGYGYTFGSGTRLTVV.

This clone occurred once. The V call is TRBV19, the J call TRBJ2-7; TRBD1 matches 8 bases. V lost 5 bases and J lost 6; bases outside the gene matches: 6. The CDR3 spans 13 residues. The germline gives CDR1 LNHDA, CDR2 SQIVND (reference sequence). Here the CDR3 reads CASSEGQGGEQYF. CDR3 sequence (DNA): TGTGCCAGTAGTGAAGGACAGGGTGGCGAGCAGTACTTC.

V is TRBV7-2 and J is TRBJ1-1; D may be TRBD1 (5 bases). The CDR3 has 12 amino acids. CDR1 is SGHTA, CDR2 FQGNSA, per germline. V was shortened by 2 bases and J by 11 bases, with 12 bases between the two germline ends. CDR3 bases: TGTGCCAGCAGCTTACCGGGACTTAGCGCTTTCTTT. It specifies CASSLPGLSAFF.

This chain uses TRBV10-3 with TRBJ1-5; no definite D call. This CDR3 is built from 12 residues. Germline CDR1 reads ENHRY; CDR2 reads SYGVKD. The V end lost 9 bases, the J end lost 0 bases, and 6 bases lay between the germline ends. The CDR3 loop reads CAIQDSNQPQHF. The CDR3 bases are TGTGCCATTCAGGATAGCAATCAGCCCCAGCATTTT.

The sample holds a few counts of this clone. This chain connects TRBV7-9 to TRBJ1-4; no firm D call. The CDR3 runs 15 residues. The V end was cut by 2 bases, the J end by 0 bases, with 7 bases between. Germline V CDR1 and CDR2: SEHNR, FQNEAQ (reference sequence). This CDR3 is CASSLRGTTNEKLFF. CDR3 DNA: TGTGCCAGCAGCTTACGAGGAACAACTAATGAAAAACTGTTTTTT.

The table lists this clone with a count of one. The chain couples TRBV5-1 to TRBJ1-1; 10 nucleotides align to TRBD1. Germline CDR1 and CDR2: SGHRS and YFSETQ. V lost 4 bases and J lost 4; bases outside the gene matches: 10. The CDR3 runs to 16 residues. CDR3 sequence (DNA): TGCGCCAGCAGCCTGGGACAGGGGAAGATTGGCACTGAAGCTTTCTTT. Translated, it gives CASSLGQGKIGTEAFF.

The chain combines TRBV6-2 or TRBV6-3 with TRBJ2-5, with 11 bases fitting TRBD2. This CDR3 comprises 18 residues. V was pared by 4 bases and J by 3 bases, with 13 bases of the junction left unmatched. Germline loops: CDR1 MNHEY, CDR2 SVGEGT. The CDR3, as DNA: TGTGCCAGCAGTTCGCTAGCGGGGGGCGCGACGCCAAAAGAGACCCAGTACTTC. The encoded protein is CASSSLAGGATPKETQYF.

The rearrangement links TRBV7-9 to TRBJ2-3; TRBD1 matches at 7 bases. The germline CDR1 and CDR2 sequences are SEHNR and FQNEAQ (reference sequence). This CDR3 has 14 amino acids. J lost 4 bases, V lost 4 bases, and 5 bases had no gene match. The CDR3 bases are TGTGCCAGCAGCTCGGACAGGAGCGCAGATACGCAGTATTTT. Protein product: CASSSDRSADTQYF.

The chain has TRBV2 and TRBJ1-2; D possibly corresponds to TRBD1 (6 bases). Germline lookup yields CDR1 SNHLY and CDR2 FYNNEI. CDR3 length: 13 amino acids. Trimming took 3 bases from V and 9 from J, leaving 14 bases between them. CDR3 DNA sequence: TGTGCCAGCAGTGAGGGGACATTCATCCGCTACACCTTC. Its translation is CASSEGTFIRYTF.

The table lists this clone with a count of one. The V call is TRBV9, the J call TRBJ2-3; TRBD2 matches at 7 bases. The trim removed 0 bases at V and 2 bases at J, leaving 12 bases unmatched. The CDR3 extends over 18 amino acids. Germline V gene data show CDR1 as SGDLS and CDR2 as YYNGEE. The CDR3 here is CASSVAPTSPVYTDTQYF. CDR3 in DNA: TGTGCCAGCAGCGTAGCTCCGACTAGCCCGGTCTACACAGATACGCAGTATTTT. Full variable domain (missing parts from reference TRBV9 and TRBJ2-3): DSGVTQTPKHLITATGQRVTLRCSPRSGDLSVYWYQQSLDQGLQFLIQYYNGEERAKGNILERFSAQQFPDLHSELNLSSLELGDSALYFCASSVAPTSPVYTDTQYFGPGTRLTVL.

The V gene is TRBV6-1, the J gene TRBJ1-2; weak D call: TRBD1 (5 bases). The CDR3 contains 14 residues. Trimming removed 0 bases at V and 3 bases at J, with 8 bases between. Germline CDR1 is MNHNS and CDR2 is SASEGT. The CDR3 DNA reads TGTGCCAGCAGTGAAGCAGGGGCGGACTATGGCTACACCTTC. It is translated as CASSEAGADYGYTF.

J is TRBJ2-1 and V is TRBV19; D remains unclear. Between the trimmed V and J ends, which lost 5 bases and 10 bases, there was a span of 24 bases. Per the germline V gene, CDR1 is LNHDA and CDR2 is SQIVND (reference sequence). This CDR3 contains 16 residues. The CDR3 DNA follows: TGTGCCAGTAGTCTCTACCACCTCCCCCGTAGTTGGGAGCAGTTCTTC. Residues: CASSLYHLPRSWEQFF.

This clone has a single count. This chain links TRBV9 with TRBJ1-6; D gene uncertain. The CDR3 is 15 residues long. Trimming removed 4 bases from V and 7 bases from J, with 15 bases in between. From germline, CDR1 is SGDLS and CDR2 YYNGEE. The CDR3 here is CASSPRFGMNSPLHF. In nucleotides, the CDR3 is TGTGCCAGCAGCCCCAGGTTCGGAATGAATTCACCCCTCCACTTT.

This rearrangement joins TRBV14 to TRBJ1-2; 8 positions match TRBD1. The V segment lost 4 bases and the J segment 7 bases; nucleotides outside the gene matches: 5. This CDR3 spans 13 amino acids. CDR1 is SGHDN, CDR2 FVKESK, per germline. CDR3 in DNA: TGTGCCAGCAGCCGGGACAGGATGTTTGGCTACACCTTC. Amino acids: CASSRDRMFGYTF.

This sequence joins TRBV18 and TRBJ1-6; TRBD1 agrees at 7 bases. There are 14 residues in the CDR3. Losses at the gene ends were 3 bases for V and 8 bases for J; bases not matched to a gene: 4. The germline V gene has CDR1 KGHSH and CDR2 LQKENI. CDR3 bases: TGTGCCAGCTCACCGAGTACAGGGGATTCACCCCTCCACTTT. Encoded protein: CASSPSTGDSPLHF. Full variable domain (outside the CDR3, taken from reference TRBV18 and TRBJ1-6): NAGVMQNPRHLVRRRGQEARLRCSPMKGHSHVYWYRQLPEEGLKFMVYLQKENIIDESGMPKERFSAEFPKEGPSILRIQQVVRGDSAAYFCASSPSTGDSPLHFGNGTRLTVT.

V is TRBV9 and J is TRBJ1-2; perhaps TRBD1 as D (6 bases). The CDR3 consists of 16 residues. CDR1 and CDR2 from the germline V gene are SGDLS and YYNGEE. V was cut by 3 bases and J by 4 bases, with 19 bases left in between. The CDR3 nucleotides are TGTGCCAGCAGCGGAAAACAGGGAAATCTCTTCTATGGCTACACCTTC. Its translation: CASSGKQGNLFYGYTF.

The chain couples TRBV7-9 to TRBJ1-1; D is possibly TRBD1 (5 bases). CDR1 and CDR2 (germline): SEHNR, FQNEAQ (reference sequence). Trimming left V 1 base short and J 2 bases short, with 11 bases between. This CDR3 has 15 residues. The DNA for the CDR3 is TGTGCCAGCAGCTTAGAAGGCAGGGTAAACACTGAAGCTTTCTTT. Amino acids: CASSLEGRVNTEAFF.

This clone was detected only once. The gene calls are TRBV6-1 and TRBJ1-3; D ambiguous. Germline V gene lookup returns CDR1 MNHNS and CDR2 SASEGT. CDR3 size: 15 residues. V lost 1 base to trimming and J lost 0 bases, with 7 bases between them. The CDR3: CASSEEAHSGNTIYF. The CDR3 region has the DNA TGTGCCAGCAGTGAAGAAGCTCACTCTGGAAACACCATATATTTT.

This chain uses TRBV30 with TRBJ1-1, with a tentative D call TRBD1 (6 bases). The CDR3 totals 14 residues. Germline V CDR1 and CDR2: GTSNPN, SVGIG (reference sequence). V lost 1 base and J 4 bases, leaving 13 bases between the germline ends. The CDR3 sequence: CAWSAHRAVTEAFF. The CDR3 region has the DNA TGTGCCTGGAGTGCGCACAGGGCGGTCACTGAAGCTTTCTTT.

The chain recombines TRBV4-3 with TRBJ2-2; a possible D gene is TRBD1 (5 bases). Trimming shortened V by 0 bases and J by 3 bases, and 8 bases separated the two germline ends. The V gene's germline CDR1 is LGHNA and CDR2 YSLEER. The CDR3 contains 15 residues. CDR3 sequence: CASSQDSTDTGELFF. In DNA form, the CDR3 reads TGCGCCAGCAGCCAAGATTCGACAGACACCGGGGAGCTGTTTTTT.

V is TRBV11-3 and J is TRBJ2-1, with D maybe TRBD1 (5 bases). Germline V lookup: CDR1 SGHNT, CDR2 YENEEA. The ends were cut back, 5 bases at V and 2 bases at J, with 16 bases in the middle. The CDR3 contains 16 residues. CDR3 nucleotides: TGTGCCAGCAGCAATAATGGGGCTAGTCCCTACAATGAGCAGTTCTTC. Amino acid sequence: CASSNNGASPYNEQFF.

The gene calls are TRBV11-1 and TRBJ1-3; TRBD1 aligns across 8 bases. The CDR3 covers 15 residues. Per the germline V gene, CDR1 is SGHAT and CDR2 is FQDESV (reference sequence). Unmatched junction bases numbered 6, after V lost 5 bases and J lost 3 bases. The CDR3 coding sequence is TGTGCCAGCAGCCCACGGACAGGGCTTGGAAACACCATATATTTT. Translated: CASSPRTGLGNTIYF.

The J gene is TRBJ2-3, the V gene TRBV2, with TRBD2 matching over 10 bases. In germline, CDR1 is SNHLY, CDR2 FYNNEI. This CDR3 region has 15 residues. The J segment lost 6 bases and the V segment lost 6 bases, leaving 9 bases of the junction unmatched. The CDR3, as DNA: TGTGCCAGCAGGGAACTAGCGGGGAGCCCGGATACGCAGTATTTT. Encoded protein: CASRELAGSPDTQYF.